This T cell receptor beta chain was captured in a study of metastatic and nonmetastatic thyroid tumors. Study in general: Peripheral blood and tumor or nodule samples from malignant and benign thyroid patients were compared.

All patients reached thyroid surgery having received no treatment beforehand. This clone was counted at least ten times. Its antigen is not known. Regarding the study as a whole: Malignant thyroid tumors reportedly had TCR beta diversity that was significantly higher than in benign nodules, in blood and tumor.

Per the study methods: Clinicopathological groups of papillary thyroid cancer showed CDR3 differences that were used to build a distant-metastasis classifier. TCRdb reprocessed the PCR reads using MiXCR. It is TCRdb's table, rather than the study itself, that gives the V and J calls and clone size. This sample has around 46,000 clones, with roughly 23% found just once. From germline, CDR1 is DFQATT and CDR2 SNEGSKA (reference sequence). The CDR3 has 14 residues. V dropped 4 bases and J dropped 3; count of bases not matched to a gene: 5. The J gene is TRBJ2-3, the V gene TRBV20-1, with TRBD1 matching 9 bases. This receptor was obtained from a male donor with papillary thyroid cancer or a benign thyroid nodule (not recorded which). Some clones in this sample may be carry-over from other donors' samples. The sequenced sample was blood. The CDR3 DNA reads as TGCAGTGCTATCGGGACAGGGTGGACAGATACGCAGTATTTT. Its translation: CSAIGTGWTDTQYF.